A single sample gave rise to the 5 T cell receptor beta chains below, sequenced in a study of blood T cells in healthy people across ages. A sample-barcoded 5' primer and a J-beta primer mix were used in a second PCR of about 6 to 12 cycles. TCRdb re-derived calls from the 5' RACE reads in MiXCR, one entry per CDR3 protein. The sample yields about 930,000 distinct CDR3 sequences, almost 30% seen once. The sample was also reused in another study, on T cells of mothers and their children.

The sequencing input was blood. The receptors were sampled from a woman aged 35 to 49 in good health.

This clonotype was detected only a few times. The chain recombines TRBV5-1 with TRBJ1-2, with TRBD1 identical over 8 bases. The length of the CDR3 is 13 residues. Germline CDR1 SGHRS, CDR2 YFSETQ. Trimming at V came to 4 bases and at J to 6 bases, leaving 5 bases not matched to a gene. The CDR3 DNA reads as TGCGCCAGCAGCCTGGGACAGGCAGATGGCTACACCTTC. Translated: CASSLGQADGYTF.

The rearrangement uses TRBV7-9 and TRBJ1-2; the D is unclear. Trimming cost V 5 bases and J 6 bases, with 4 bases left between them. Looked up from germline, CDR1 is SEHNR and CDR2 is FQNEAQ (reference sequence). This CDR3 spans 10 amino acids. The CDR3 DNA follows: TGTGCCAGCAGCCCTAATGGCTACACCTTC. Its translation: CASSPNGYTF.

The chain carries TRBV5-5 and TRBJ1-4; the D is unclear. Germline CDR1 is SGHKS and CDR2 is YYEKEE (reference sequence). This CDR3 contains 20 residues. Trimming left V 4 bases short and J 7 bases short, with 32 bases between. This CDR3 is CASSPGGRMSTSLLSEKLFF. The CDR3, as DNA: TGTGCCAGCAGCCCAGGCGGGAGAATGAGCACCTCCCTCCTGAGTGAAAAACTGTTTTTT.

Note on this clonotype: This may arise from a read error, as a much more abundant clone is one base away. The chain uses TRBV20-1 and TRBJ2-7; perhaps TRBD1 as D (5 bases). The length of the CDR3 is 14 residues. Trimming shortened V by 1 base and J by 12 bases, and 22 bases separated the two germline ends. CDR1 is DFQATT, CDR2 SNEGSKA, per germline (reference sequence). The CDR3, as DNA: TGCAGTGCTAGAGTCTCGACAGACCAAGAGACCCGGTACTTC. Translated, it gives CSARVSTDQETRYF.

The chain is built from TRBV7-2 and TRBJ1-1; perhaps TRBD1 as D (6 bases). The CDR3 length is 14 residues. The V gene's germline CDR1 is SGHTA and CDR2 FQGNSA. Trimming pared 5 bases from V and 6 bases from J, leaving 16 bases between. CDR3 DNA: TGTGCCAGCAGCCGAGGGACACCAAGGGCTGAAGCTTTCTTT. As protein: CASSRGTPRAEAFF.